These 12 T cell receptor beta chains were all obtained from the same sample, sequenced in a study of T cell repertoires in cytomegalovirus infection. In TCRdb, the reads were re-called with MiXCR into one record per CDR3 protein. The data contain approximately 990,000 distinct CDR3 sequences, 25% to 40% of them singletons. The antigens of these receptors remain unknown. The sample consisted of cultured CD8+ T cells from PBMCs, taken from culture after CMV antigen stimulation. Receptor source: a human donor in good health (CMV status not recorded). Some clones in this sample may be carry-over from other donors' samples.

This rearrangement joins TRBV12-3 or TRBV12-4 to TRBJ2-2, with 8 bases identical to TRBD1. This CDR3 has 15 residues. V dropped 6 bases and J dropped 6; count of bases not matched to a gene: 9. The CDR3 loop reads CASRGQAPYSGELFF. The CDR3 DNA follows: TGTGCCAGCAGGGGACAGGCGCCCTACTCCGGGGAGCTGTTTTTT.

This clonotype came up many times. The rearrangement uses TRBV7-2 and TRBJ2-1; 7 nucleotides align to TRBD2. Germline CDR1 is SGHTA and CDR2 is FQGNSA. The CDR3 runs 16 residues. V was clipped by 2 bases and J by 0 bases; unmatched bases: 4. The DNA of the CDR3 is TGTGCCAGCAGCTTAAACGGGGGGAACTCCTACAATGAGCAGTTCTTC. Translated: CASSLNGGNSYNEQFF.

In its sample, this clonotype was seen once. An end of the junction does not agree with germline; a read error may underlie this. This chain uses TRBV7-2 with TRBJ2-7, with 9 bases identical to TRBD1. The CDR3 extends over 15 amino acids. The germline gives CDR1 SGHTA, CDR2 FQGNSA. The CDR3 protein is CVSSWGQGGTYEQYF. The DNA of the CDR3 is TGTGTCAGCAGCTGGGGACAGGGCGGTACCTACGAGCAGTACTTC.

The chain joins TRBV27 to TRBJ1-1; TRBD1 matches at 7 bases. The J segment lost 0 bases and the V segment lost 7 bases, leaving 8 bases of the junction unmatched. This CDR3 region has 15 residues. Germline assignment: CDR1 MNHEY and CDR2 SMNVEV (reference sequence). The CDR3: CASKNRDRVNTEAFF. In nucleotides, the CDR3 is TGTGCCAGCAAAAACCGGGACAGAGTGAACACTGAAGCTTTCTTT.

This clonotype occurred many times. The rearrangement uses TRBV7-2 and TRBJ2-5, with D hard to call. Germline-derived CDR1 and CDR2 are SGHTA and FQGNSA. The CDR3 length is 11 residues. V was clipped by 5 bases and J by 4 bases, with 5 bases between them. The CDR3 DNA follows: TGTGCCAGCAGCGGTCCAGAGACCCAGTACTTC. Translated, it gives CASSGPETQYF.

This clonotype was found a few times. The V gene is TRBV2, the J gene TRBJ2-7, with TRBD2 matching 10 bases. Per germline, CDR1 SNHLY and CDR2 FYNNEI. The trim removed 6 bases at V and 4 bases at J, leaving 12 bases unmatched. CDR3 size: 16 residues. This CDR3 reads CASSNGPLAGPYEQYV. CDR3 DNA sequence: TGTGCCAGCAGCAACGGACCACTAGCGGGGCCATACGAGCAGTACGTC.

This chain links TRBV5-1 with TRBJ1-2; 7 bases fit TRBD1. CDR3 size: 12 residues. V was clipped by 4 bases and J by 8 bases; unmatched bases: 5. Germline CDR1 SGHRS, CDR2 YFSETQ. The CDR3: CASSGDSPGYTF. The CDR3 DNA reads as TGCGCCAGCAGCGGGGACAGTCCCGGCTACACCTTC.

This clonotype was detected ten times or more. The V and J genes are TRBV7-8 and TRBJ2-1, with TRBD1 matching over 11 bases. Germline CDR1 is SGHVS and CDR2 is FQNEAQ. V trimming: 2 bases; J trimming: 9 bases; junction bases outside the gene matches: 9. The length of the CDR3 is 16 residues. The CDR3: CASSLTDRGLYGEQFF. In DNA form, the CDR3 reads TGTGCCAGCAGCTTAACGGACAGGGGGCTATATGGTGAGCAGTTCTTC.

The chain uses TRBV10-3 and TRBJ2-2, with 10 nucleotides matching TRBD1. The CDR3 covers 16 residues. Germline loops: CDR1 ENHRY, CDR2 SYGVKD. V trimming: 6 bases; J trimming: 3 bases; junction bases outside the gene matches: 7. The CDR3 here is CAISEDRGIYTGELFF. The CDR3 DNA sequence: TGTGCCATCAGCGAGGACAGGGGGATATACACCGGGGAGCTGTTTTTT.

This clonotype was recorded at least ten times. The J gene is TRBJ1-5, the V gene TRBV7-6; 7 bases align to TRBD1. Losses at the gene ends were 0 bases for V and 4 bases for J; bases not matched to a gene: 6. The CDR3 has 16 amino acids. Germline loops: CDR1 SGHVS, CDR2 FNYEAQ. The CDR3 loop is CASSLAPGGQNQPQHF. In DNA, the CDR3 is TGTGCCAGCAGCTTAGCGCCCGGGGGACAGAATCAGCCCCAGCATTTT. Drawing the rest from reference TRBV7-6 and TRBJ1-5, the complete variable domain is GAGVSQSPRYKVTKRGQDVALRCDPISGHVSLYWYRQALGQGPEFLTYFNYEAQQDKSGLPNDRFSAERPEGSISTLTIQRTEQRDSAMYRCASSLAPGGQNQPQHFGDGTRLSIL.

The J gene is TRBJ2-4, the V gene TRBV15; D may be TRBD1 or TRBD2 (5 bases each). Germline lookup yields CDR1 LNHNV and CDR2 YYDKDF (reference sequence). The CDR3 covers 12 residues. Written as DNA, the CDR3 is TGTGCGACCTCGGGGCCCAAAAACATTCAGTACTTC. It encodes CATSGPKNIQYF.

The chain couples TRBV3-1 to TRBJ2-1; 9 bases fit TRBD1. Looked up from germline, CDR1 is LGHDT and CDR2 is YNNKEL (reference sequence). CDR3 size: 16 residues. V lost 2 bases and J lost 4; bases outside the gene matches: 6. CDR3 sequence reads: CASSQLQDRGYNEQFF. Here the CDR3 DNA reads TGTGCCAGCAGCCAACTTCAGGACAGGGGATACAATGAGCAGTTCTTC.